The rows below give T cell receptor beta chains drawn from one sample of a study of blood T cell repertoires in COVID-19. Assay used: immunoSEQ multiplex PCR; TCRdb lists only in-frame clones, some missing. The sample carries roughly 160,000 clones, 70% to 80% recorded once. The specimen sequenced was peripheral blood. The source of these receptors is a woman aged 55-70 years with COVID-19, enrolled during active disease. The CDR3 runs from the conserved cysteine through the conserved F or W. Each record gives: V gene, D gene, J gene, clone size, CDR3 DNA, CDR3 protein. A D gene is named only where the DNA matches it firmly. Where a row states a size, it is once, few, many or the class of an expanded clone; other rows omit it.

TRBV6-5,.,TRBJ2-7,.,TGTGCCAGCAGTCCGGTAGGGGGGGACGAGCAGTACTTC,CASSPVGGDEQYF
TRBV5-1,TRBD1,TRBJ1-6,.,TGCGCCAGCAGCTTGCGACAGGGACGGAATTCACCCCTCCACTTT,CASSLRQGRNSPLHF
TRBV11-2,.,TRBJ2-5,.,TGTGCCAGCAGCTCGATCCGGGGTCTAGAAGAGACCCAGTACTTC,CASSSIRGLEETQYF
TRBV28,.,TRBJ2-7,many,TGTGCCAGCAGTCCCAGCGGCCGCTACGAGCAGTACTTC,CASSPSGRYEQYF
TRBV20-1,TRBD1,TRBJ2-1,.,TGCAGTGCTAGTTCCGGGACAGGGGGCTACAATGAGCAGTTCTTC,CSASSGTGGYNEQFF
TRBV9,.,TRBJ2-3,.,TGTGCCAGCAGCGTGAGGCAGACTAGCACAGATACGCAGTATTTT,CASSVRQTSTDTQYF
TRBV5-1,TRBD2,TRBJ2-3,.,TGCGCCAGCAGTTTTCAAGCGGGAGAGGCAGATACGCAGTATTTT,CASSFQAGEADTQYF
TRBV12-1,.,TRBJ1-2,.,TGTGCCAGCAGCTTTGAGGTGAGGGGGAAAAGGTTTGGCTATGGCTACACCTTC,CASSFEVRGKRFGYGYTF
TRBV19,TRBD2,TRBJ2-1,few,TGTGCCAGTAGTATCGGCGGGGGGGCATTTAATGAGCAGATCTTC,CASSIGGGAFNEQIF
TRBV27,.,TRBJ1-5,.,TGTGCCAGCAGCCCTAGTGGAGGCAATCAGCCCCAGCATTTT,CASSPSGGNQPQHF
TRBV5-4,TRBD1,TRBJ1-1,.,TGTGCCAGCAGCCCGGGACAGGGAATTTGGACTGAAGCTTTCTTT,CASSPGQGIWTEAFF
TRBV25-1,.,TRBJ2-1,.,TGTGCCAGCAGTGGGGGTGCGGGAACCTACAATGAGCAGTTCTTC,CASSGGAGTYNEQFF
TRBV11-2,TRBD1,TRBJ1-5,.,TGTGCCAGCAGTCCCGGGACAGGGAGTCAGCCCCAGCATTTT,CASSPGTGSQPQHF
TRBV19,.,TRBJ1-2,.,TGTGCCAGTAGTATAAGACAAACAAACTATGGCTACACCTTC,CASSIRQTNYGYTF
TRBV18,.,TRBJ2-6,.,TGTGCCAGCTCACCACGGGACACTGGTGGGGCCAACGTCCTGACTTTC,CASSPRDTGGANVLTF
TRBV30,.,TRBJ2-5,few,TGTGCCTGGAGTCCCAGGGTCACCCGCACGTGGGGAGAGACCCAGTACTTC,CAWSPRVTRTWGETQYF
TRBV28,TRBD1,TRBJ1-2,many,TGTGCCAGCAGTTTAGCCCCTCCGGACAGGTATGGCTACACCTTC,CASSLAPPDRYGYTF
TRBV18,.,TRBJ1-4,.,TGTGCCAGCTCACCACCGAAGGGACACTCAAATGAAAAACTGTTTTTT,CASSPPKGHSNEKLFF
TRBV11-2,TRBD2,TRBJ2-5,.,TGTGCCAGCAGCCCATGGACTAGCGACGAATCCCAAGAGACCCAGTACTTC,CASSPWTSDESQETQYF
TRBV19,.,TRBJ1-5,few,TGTGCCAGTAGCATCCGGAAGACAGTAAATCAGCCCCAGCATTTT,CASSIRKTVNQPQHF
TRBV2,.,TRBJ1-6,.,TGTGCCAGCAGCGTGGGGAGGGGACATAATTCACCCCTCCACTTT,CASSVGRGHNSPLHF
TRBV10-2,TRBD1,TRBJ1-1,.,TGCGCCAGCAGTTCCGGGACAGGGAGGGGAAATACTGAAGCTTTCTTT,CASSSGTGRGNTEAFF
TRBV25-1,.,TRBJ1-5,.,TGTGCCAGCAGTTCGCCGGGACACGGAAATCAGCCCCAGCATTTT,CASSSPGHGNQPQHF
TRBV28,TRBD1,TRBJ1-5,once,TGTGCCAGCGCCCTGACAGGGGCAAATCAGCCCCAGCATTTT,CASALTGANQPQHF
TRBV20-1,TRBD2,TRBJ2-3,.,TGCAGAGCGGGGCTAGATACGCAGTATTTT,CRAGLDTQYF
TRBV19,TRBD1,TRBJ1-3,.,TGTGCCAGTAGACAAACCGACAGGGGGTCTGGAAACACCATATATTTT,CASRQTDRGSGNTIYF
TRBV7-9,TRBD2,TRBJ2-1,.,TGTGCCAGCAGCGCTAGCGGGAGGGCCGTCTACAATGAGCAGTTCTTC,CASSASGRAVYNEQFF
TRBV28,.,TRBJ1-1,once,TGTGCCAGCAGTTTAGAAGGGCCCCGAGGGGCTTTCTTT,CASSLEGPRGAFF
TRBV28,TRBD1,TRBJ2-5,.,TGTGCCAGCAGTTCCGCAGGGGGCCGAGAGACCCAGTACTTC,CASSSAGGRETQYF
TRBV3-1/TRBV3-2,.,TRBJ1-4,many,TGTGCCAGCAGCCAAGTGGGGGGGTCGGGTGAAAAACTGTTTTTT,CASSQVGGSGEKLFF
TRBV24-1,TRBD1,TRBJ2-3,.,TGTGCCACCAGTGACCCCGGACAGGGAACAGATACGCAGTATTTT,CATSDPGQGTDTQYF
TRBV28,.,TRBJ1-5,.,TGTGCCAGCAGCGGGGCCCCGACAGGAGATTATAGCAATCAGCCCCAGCATTTT,CASSGAPTGDYSNQPQHF